This T cell receptor beta chain is from a study of human T cells and chemical hapten exposure. TCRdb called the RACE reads again in MiXCR, with one record for every CDR3 protein. The table records 40,000 or so distinct CDR3 sequences, about 10% of them present only once. The J segment lost 6 bases and the V segment lost 5 bases, leaving 13 bases of the junction unmatched. The CDR3 runs to 16 residues. CDR1 and CDR2 from the germline V gene are SGHTA and FQGNSA. This clonotype was picked up many times. Time point indicated: pre-sensitization, week 0. Documented treatment: therapeutic diphenylcyclopropenone sensitization with weekly scalp DPC.

This TCR derives from a man aged 30 to 39 with alopecia areata. Some clones in this sample may be carry-over from other donors' samples. The gene calls are TRBV7-2 and TRBJ2-1; TRBD2 agrees at 7 bases. The starting material was whole blood, obtained in connection with sensitization to the hapten diphenylcyclopropenone (DPC). The CDR3 protein is CASSTSLASRGNEQFF. The CDR3 DNA reads TGTGCCAGCAGCACCTCACTAGCGTCGCGGGGCAATGAGCAGTTCTTC.